This record covers a single TCR beta chain. The antigen is undetermined. This specimen comes from a study of cytomegalovirus exposure and HLA in healthy donors. Study observations and caveats: Researchers catalogued about 150 TCR beta chains as cytomegalovirus-associated.

This CDR3 is built from 15 residues. Germline V gives CDR1 KGHSH, CDR2 LQKENI. V trimming: 4 bases; J trimming: 0 bases; junction bases outside the gene matches: 3. Healthy bone marrow donors supplied every sample. Primers included in the PCR were 60 Vbeta and 13 Jbeta primers. Clones were sequenced by immunoSEQ multiplex PCR, and TCRdb holds only the in-frame ones, with some missing. Of 210,000 or so clones in the sample, more than 75% were seen once. The clonotype originates from a girl aged 2-10 years in good health and CMV-seronegative. The chain couples TRBV18 to TRBJ2-1, with 7 bases that match TRBD2. The specimen sequenced was PBMCs. The CDR3 here is CASSLRGISYNEQFF. In DNA form, the CDR3 reads TGTGCCAGCTCACTGCGGGGGATCTCCTACAATGAGCAGTTCTTC.